Here is one TCR beta chain with its context. In the authors' methods: Sequenced samples showed a median of around 96,000 TCRs each, with counts running from roughly 23,000 to 700,000. One entry per CDR3 protein, called by TCRdb with MiXCR from the RACE reads. Here the V and J calls rest on TCRdb's processing, not on the authors' analysis. This repertoire shows around 76,000 distinct CDR3 sequences, approximately 10% found once; its top ten account for under 4%. Time point denoted: patch test 1, 2 weeks after DPC sensitization. Indicated treatment: therapeutic diphenylcyclopropenone sensitization with weekly scalp DPC. The donor pool consisted of alopecia patients aged 18 to 70 years, considered suitable for DPC. Whole blood, unfractionated, served as the material for total RNA extraction. Germline CDR1 and CDR2: SQVTM and ANQGSEA. V lost 6 bases and J lost 1, with 9 bases in between. The CDR3 has 12 residues.

The sample comes from a study of human T cells and chemical hapten exposure. Study summary: The sensitizer, 2% DPC, was used on approximately 2 cm by approximately 2 cm of upper inner arm skin.

This receptor was identified in a woman aged 55-69 years with alopecia areata. Some clones in this sample may be carry-over from other donors' samples. This chain links TRBV29-1 with TRBJ1-2; D not certain. This material consisted of whole blood, taken in connection with sensitization to the hapten diphenylcyclopropenone (DPC). The CDR3 sequence is CSVSTVNYGYTF. CDR3 DNA: TGCAGCGTCTCGACCGTTAACTATGGCTACACCTTC.